These T cell receptor beta chains were read from a single sample in a study of blood T cell repertoires in COVID-19. Repertoires were generated with immunoSEQ multiplex PCR, while TCRdb's copy carries only in-frame clones and drops some. The sample lists 200,000 to 250,000 clones; roughly 86% were seen once. The sequenced sample consisted of peripheral blood. These receptors all stem from a man aged 55-75 years with acute or convalescent COVID-19. The CDR3 runs from the conserved cysteine through the conserved F or W. A D gene is named only where the DNA matches it firmly. Clone size is stated in some rows and not others, as once, few, many or a class when expanded.

V gene	J gene	clone size	D gene	CDR3 protein	CDR3 DNA
TRBV7-8	TRBJ1-4	.	TRBD1	CASSLGDRGGEKLFF	TGTGCCAGCAGCTTAGGGGACAGGGGTGGTGAAAAACTGTTTTTT
TRBV12-3/TRBV12-4	TRBJ2-5	.	.	CASSPAQGRTQYF	TGTGCCAGCAGCCCTGCACAGGGACGGACCCAGTACTTC
TRBV27	TRBJ2-2	.	.	CASTLRSKEADTGELFF	TGTGCCAGCACCCTAAGATCCAAAGAGGCAGACACCGGGGAGCTGTTTTTT
TRBV4-2	TRBJ1-1	.	TRBD1	CASSQGGRTGGRHNEAFF	TGTGCCAGCAGCCAAGGTGGGAGGACAGGGGGTCGTCACAATGAAGCTTTCTTT
TRBV5-1	TRBJ1-5	few	.	CASSYGEGLNQPQHF	TGCGCCAGCAGCTATGGAGAGGGCTTAAATCAGCCCCAGCATTTT
TRBV3-1/TRBV3-2	TRBJ1-4	.	.	CASSPWAATNEKLFF	TGTGCCAGCAGTCCCTGGGCAGCAACTAATGAAAAACTGTTTTTT
TRBV12-3/TRBV12-4	TRBJ1-2	.	.	CASSFGGYGYTF	TGTGCCAGCAGTTTCGGGGGCTATGGCTACACCTTC
TRBV7-8	TRBJ2-7	.	TRBD1	CASSAPGQVTHEQYF	TGTGCCAGCAGCGCCCCGGGACAGGTAACCCACGAGCAGTACTTC
TRBV19	TRBJ2-2	once	TRBD1	CASSVGQGEELFF	TGTGCCAGTAGTGTGGGACAGGGTGAGGAGCTGTTTTTT
TRBV19	TRBJ2-1	once	.	CASQGFRNEQFF	TGTGCCAGTCAGGGGTTTAGAAATGAGCAGTTCTTC
TRBV5-1	TRBJ1-1	once	TRBD1	CASSLTGVAEAFF	TGCGCCAGCAGCTTAACAGGGGTAGCTGAAGCTTTCTTT
TRBV5-1	TRBJ2-1	.	.	CASSFRTALNEQFF	TGCGCCAGCAGCTTCAGGACAGCCTTGAATGAGCAGTTCTTC
TRBV11-2	TRBJ2-1	.	TRBD2	CASSLPGTSVRLSYNEQFF	TGTGCCAGCAGCTTACCCGGGACTAGCGTCAGACTCTCCTACAATGAGCAGTTCTTC
TRBV28	TRBJ1-3	.	.	CASSFVDSGNTIYF	TGTGCCAGCAGTTTCGTAGACTCTGGAAACACCATATATTTT
TRBV6-6	TRBJ1-1	once	.	CASWRRNTEAFF	TGTGCCAGCTGGAGGCGGAACACTGAAGCTTTCTTT
TRBV29-1	TRBJ1-4	.	.	CSVGPGGRDEKLFF	TGCAGCGTTGGGCCAGGAGGGCGAGATGAAAAACTGTTTTTT
TRBV5-5	TRBJ2-6	.	.	CASSRYDAGANVLTF	TGTGCCAGCAGCCGCTATGATGCTGGGGCCAACGTCCTGACTTTC
TRBV5-6	TRBJ1-4	.	TRBD1	CAFKEPGQGASPNEKLFF	TGTGCCTTCAAGGAACCTGGACAGGGGGCGTCACCAAATGAAAAACTGTTTTTT
TRBV9	TRBJ1-2	.	.	CASRAGGGYTF	TGTGCCAGCAGAGCCGGGGGGGGCTACACCTTC
TRBV28	TRBJ1-2	.	TRBD1	CASSSPSGTGGGYTF	TGTGCCAGCAGTTCACCCTCCGGGACAGGGGGTGGTTACACCTTC
TRBV27	TRBJ2-7	once	TRBD1	CASSSDRTSSYEQYF	TGTGCCAGCAGCTCGGACAGGACAAGCTCCTACGAGCAGTACTTC
TRBV5-6	TRBJ2-5	.	TRBD2	CASSYASGGAPLQETQYF	TGTGCCAGCAGCTACGCTAGCGGGGGGGCCCCCCTCCAAGAGACCCAGTACTTC
TRBV11-3	TRBJ2-7	.	.	CASSLGSDSYEQYF	TGTGCCAGCAGCTTAGGGTCAGACTCCTACGAGCAGTACTTC
TRBV5-1	TRBJ2-5	many	TRBD2	CASSLRLAGGQETQYF	TGCGCCAGCAGCTTACGACTAGCGGGGGGCCAAGAGACCCAGTACTTC
TRBV7-2	TRBJ2-5	.	TRBD2	CASSSTIAGLGTQYF	TGTGCCAGCAGCTCCACAATAGCGGGTCTAGGGACCCAGTACTTC
TRBV27	TRBJ1-4	.	.	CASSPQGRATNEKLFF	TGTGCCAGCAGTCCCCAAGGGAGGGCAACTAATGAAAAACTGTTTTTT
TRBV6-2/TRBV6-3	TRBJ2-5	.	.	CASSFSPRSYQETQYF	TGTGCCAGCAGTTTTAGCCCTAGGTCGTACCAAGAGACCCAGTACTTC
TRBV12-3/TRBV12-4	TRBJ2-1	.	.	CASSLGAGKEQFF	TGTGCCAGCAGTTTAGGGGCAGGGAAAGAGCAGTTCTTC
TRBV19	TRBJ1-1	.	.	CASSPTGANTEAFF	TGTGCCAGTAGTCCGACAGGAGCTAACACTGAAGCTTTCTTT
TRBV14	TRBJ2-5	.	.	CASSQGQYQGGETQYF	TGTGCCAGCAGCCAAGGGCAGTACCAAGGCGGGGAGACCCAGTACTTC
TRBV18	TRBJ1-5	.	TRBD1	CASSGQDSNQPQHF	TGTGCCAGCTCGGGACAGGATAGCAATCAGCCCCAGCATTTT
TRBV9	TRBJ2-5	.	TRBD2	CASSAPGLAGPRETQYF	TGTGCCAGCAGCGCACCGGGACTAGCGGGGCCACGGGAGACCCAGTACTTC
TRBV19	TRBJ2-1	.	TRBD1	CASSIDGTGFYNEQFF	TGTGCCAGTAGTATAGACGGGACAGGGTTCTACAATGAGCAGTTCTTC
TRBV7-9	TRBJ1-1	.	TRBD1	CASSPPGGTEAFF	TGTGCCAGCAGCCCCCCAGGGGGAACTGAAGCTTTCTTT
TRBV19	TRBJ1-2	once	.	CASSASGRPFFGYTF	TGTGCCAGTAGCGCCTCCGGGAGACCTTTTTTCGGCTACACCTTC